The T cell receptor beta chain described here comes from a study of T cells in Graves' hyperthyroidism and ophthalmopathy. TCR beta CDR3 region amplification was performed from RNA transcripts. TCR CDR3 underwent first-round RT-PCR with the HTBI primer set. Via MiXCR, TCRdb re-called the multiplex PCR reads, giving one row per CDR3 protein. The sample yields nearly 600,000 distinct CDR3 sequences, 14% seen once. Those patients with uncontrolled infection, other autoimmune disease, pregnancy or lactation were excluded. The study collected blood at first hyperthyroidism diagnosis, before any ophthalmopathy symptoms arose. CDR1 and CDR2 (germline): MGHRA, YSYEKL. CDR3 length equals 15 residues. V lost 3 bases to trimming and J lost 0 bases, with 12 bases between them.

Sequencing was carried out using blood. This chain links TRBV4-1 with TRBJ2-7; D is unclear. The source of this sequence is a woman younger than 45 with Graves' hyperthyroidism that later progressed to Graves' ophthalmopathy. The CDR3: CASSHRTAASYEQYF. CDR3 nucleotides: TGCGCCAGCAGCCATAGGACGGCTGCCTCCTACGAGCAGTACTTC.